The present entry profiles one TCR beta chain with its context. Antigen specificity is unknown. This sample was included in a study of T cell responses to AZD1222 COVID-19 vaccine. Study-level points and caveats: Recipients of AZD1222 seropositive at baseline numbered only five or six.

Using immunoSEQ multiplex PCR, the repertoire was profiled, and TCRdb retains in-frame clones only, with some absent. The table has about 120,000 clones, 85% to 95% seen once. V was clipped by 4 bases and J by 3 bases, with 16 bases between them. This CDR3 region has 16 residues. Germline V gives CDR1 SGDLS, CDR2 YYNGEE. J is TRBJ2-2 and V is TRBV9, with D hard to call. The sample consisted of peripheral blood, taken on day 0 of AZD1222 vaccination. The sequence was obtained from an adult in good health. The CDR3 bases are TGTGCCAGCAGCACGACGCAGGTTGAGGACACCGGGGAGCTGTTTTTT. This gives the protein CASSTTQVEDTGELFF.